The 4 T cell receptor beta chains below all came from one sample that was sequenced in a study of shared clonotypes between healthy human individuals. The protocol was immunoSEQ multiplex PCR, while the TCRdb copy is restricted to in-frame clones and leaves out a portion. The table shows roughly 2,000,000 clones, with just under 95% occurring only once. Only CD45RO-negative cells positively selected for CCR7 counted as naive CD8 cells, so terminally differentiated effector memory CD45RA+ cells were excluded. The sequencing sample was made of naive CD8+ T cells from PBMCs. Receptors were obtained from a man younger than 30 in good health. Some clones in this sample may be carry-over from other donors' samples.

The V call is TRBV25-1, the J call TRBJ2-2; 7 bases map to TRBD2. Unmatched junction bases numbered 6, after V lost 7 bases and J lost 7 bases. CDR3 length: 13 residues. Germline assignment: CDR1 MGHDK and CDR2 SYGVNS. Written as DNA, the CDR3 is TGTGCCAGCATGGGGACTAACCTCGGGGAGCTGTTTTTT. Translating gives CASMGTNLGELFF.

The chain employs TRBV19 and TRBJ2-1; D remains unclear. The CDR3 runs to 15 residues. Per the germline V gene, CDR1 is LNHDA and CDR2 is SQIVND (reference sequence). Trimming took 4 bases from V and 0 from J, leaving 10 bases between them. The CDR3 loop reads CASSTYWSSYNEQFF. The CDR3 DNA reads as TGTGCCAGTAGTACCTACTGGAGCTCCTACAATGAGCAGTTCTTC.

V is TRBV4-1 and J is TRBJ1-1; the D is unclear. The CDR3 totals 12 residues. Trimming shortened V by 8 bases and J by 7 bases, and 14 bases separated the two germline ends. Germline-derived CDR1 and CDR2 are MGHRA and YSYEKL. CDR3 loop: CASHDGRYEAFF. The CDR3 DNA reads TGCGCCAGCCACGATGGACGTTATGAAGCTTTCTTT.

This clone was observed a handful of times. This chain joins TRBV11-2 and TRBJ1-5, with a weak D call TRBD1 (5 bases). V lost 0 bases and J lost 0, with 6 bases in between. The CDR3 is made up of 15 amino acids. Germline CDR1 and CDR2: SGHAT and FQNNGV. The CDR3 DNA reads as TGTGCCAGCAGCTTAGACCAGGGTAGCAATCAGCCCCAGCATTTT. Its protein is CASSLDQGSNQPQHF.